The 9 T cell receptor beta chains listed next were all sequenced from one sample in a study of Ad26.COV2.S vaccination and SARS-CoV-2 variants. Treatment given: some 19 received Ad26.COV2.S at low or high dose, single or two shots; about 5 received placebo; per-sample allocation not given. Day 63 following the first vaccine or placebo injection was when the samples were taken. Measured with immunoSEQ multiplex PCR; TCRdb has only the in-frame clones, and not every one. This sample has hundreds of thousands of clones, with nearly 90% found just once. The material was peripheral blood, obtained in a trial of Ad26.COV2.S vaccine versus placebo. The receptors here all came from a person aged 18-65 years who received the Ad26.COV2.S COVID-19 vaccine or a placebo.

DNA of the CDR3: TGTGCCAGCAGCCAATACAGGGGAAGGACAGATACGCAGTATTTT. Amino acid sequence: CASSQYRGRTDTQYF. The chain combines TRBV14 with TRBJ2-3, with 7 bases lining up with TRBD1. The V gene end was trimmed by 2 bases and the J gene end by 3 bases; junction bases not matched to a gene: 5. The CDR3 runs 15 residues. CDR1 and CDR2 (germline): SGHDN, FVKESK. Complete variable domain (other parts from reference TRBV14 and TRBJ2-3): EAGVTQFPSHSVIEKGQTVTLRCDPISGHDNLYWYRRVMGKEIKFLLHFVKESKQDESGMPNNRFLAERTGGTYSTLKVQPAELEDSGVYFCASSQYRGRTDTQYFGPGTRLTVL.

The chain uses TRBV7-8 and TRBJ2-1, with 7 positions matching TRBD1. Germline loops: CDR1 SGHVS, CDR2 FQNEAQ. V was pared by 6 bases and J by 12 bases, with 8 bases of the junction left unmatched. This CDR3 is built from 12 residues. The CDR3 reads CASSQTGLGQFF. In DNA form, the CDR3 reads TGTGCCAGCAGTCAGACAGGGTTGGGGCAGTTCTTC. Together with reference TRBV7-8 and TRBJ2-1, the CDR3 gives the full variable domain: GAGVSQSPRYKVAKRGQDVALRCDPISGHVSLFWYQQALGQGPEFLTYFQNEAQLDKSGLPSDRFFAERPEGSVSTLKIQRTQQEDSAVYLCASSQTGLGQFFGPGTRLTVL.

The chain carries TRBV2 and TRBJ1-4; possible D gene TRBD1, 5 bases. Germline CDR1 is SNHLY and CDR2 is FYNNEI. There are 14 residues in the CDR3. The V gene lost 3 bases and the J gene lost 7 bases, with 12 bases spanning the gap. CDR3 loop: CASSEGLLTEKLFF. The CDR3 DNA sequence: TGTGCCAGCAGTGAGGGACTTCTTACTGAAAAACTGTTTTTT.

V is TRBV11-2 and J is TRBJ2-2; 9 bases match TRBD2. Germline trimming cut 5 bases from V and 0 bases from J; bases unmatched to any gene: 13. This CDR3 spans 19 amino acids. Germline V gene sequence: CDR1 SGHAT, CDR2 FQNNGV. CDR3 sequence: CASSNFPSGVGANTGELFF. CDR3 DNA sequence: TGTGCCAGCAGCAACTTTCCTAGCGGGGTGGGGGCGAACACCGGGGAGCTGTTTTTT.

The chain links TRBV7-2 to TRBJ2-3; D remains unclear. V was trimmed by 4 bases and J by 2 bases, leaving 13 bases between them. The V gene's germline CDR1 is SGHTA and CDR2 FQGNSA. The CDR3 sequence is 15 residues long. CDR3 bases: TGTGCCAGCAGCTACGCCGTGGGCCTCACAGATACGCAGTATTTT. Protein sequence: CASSYAVGLTDTQYF.

The chain links TRBV19 to TRBJ1-4; D may be TRBD1 (5 bases). Germline V gene sequence: CDR1 LNHDA, CDR2 SQIVND (reference sequence). Trimming cost V 5 bases and J 7 bases, with 23 bases left between them. The CDR3 extends over 17 amino acids. The CDR3 bases are TGTGCCAGTAGTGTTAACCGGGGACCGGGGGGATTTGAAAAACTGTTTTTT. Amino acid sequence: CASSVNRGPGGFEKLFF.

The rearrangement links TRBV24-1 to TRBJ2-1, with D perhaps matching TRBD2 (5 bases). The CDR3 contains 16 residues. Trimming removed 3 bases at V and 0 bases at J, with 11 bases between. Germline V lookup: CDR1 KGHDR, CDR2 SFDVKD. The CDR3 nucleotides are TGTGCCACCAGTGATCCTGGACTCAACTCCTACAATGAGCAGTTCTTC. Translating it yields CATSDPGLNSYNEQFF.

The sample holds one count of this clone. The J gene is TRBJ2-5, the V gene TRBV3-1 (or the pseudogene TRBV3-2); D gene uncertain. The V gene lost 8 bases and the J gene lost 9 bases, with 16 bases spanning the gap. Looked up from germline, CDR1 is LGHDT and CDR2 is YNNKEL (reference sequence). This CDR3 has 12 residues. Written as DNA, the CDR3 is TGTGCCAGCGTTGGACGACCCGAGGCCCAGTACTTC. This codes for CASVGRPEAQYF.

This sequence joins TRBV18 and TRBJ1-5; D is unclear. The CDR3 sequence is 15 residues long. The V gene lost 4 bases and the J gene lost 4 bases, with 14 bases spanning the gap. CDR1 KGHSH and CDR2 LQKENI come from the germline V gene. The CDR3 DNA reads as TGTGCCAGCTCACTAACGAGAACAGCGAATCAGCCCCAGCATTTT. Protein: CASSLTRTANQPQHF.